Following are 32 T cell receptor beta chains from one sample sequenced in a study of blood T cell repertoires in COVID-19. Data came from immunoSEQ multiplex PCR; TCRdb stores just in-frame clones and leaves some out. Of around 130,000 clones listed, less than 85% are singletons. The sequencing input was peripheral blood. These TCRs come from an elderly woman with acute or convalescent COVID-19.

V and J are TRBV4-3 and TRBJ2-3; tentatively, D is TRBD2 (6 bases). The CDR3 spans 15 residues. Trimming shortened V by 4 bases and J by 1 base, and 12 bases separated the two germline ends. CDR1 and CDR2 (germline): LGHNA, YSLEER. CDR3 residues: CASSLVGGRTDTQYF. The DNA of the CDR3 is TGCGCCAGCAGCCTAGTGGGAGGCCGCACAGATACGCAGTATTTT.

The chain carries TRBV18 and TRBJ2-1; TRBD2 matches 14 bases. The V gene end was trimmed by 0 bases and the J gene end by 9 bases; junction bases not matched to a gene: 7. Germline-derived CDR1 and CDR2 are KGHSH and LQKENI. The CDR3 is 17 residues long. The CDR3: CASSPPEGLAGVGEQFF. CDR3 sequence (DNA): TGTGCCAGCTCACCACCCGAGGGACTAGCGGGAGTGGGTGAGCAGTTCTTC.

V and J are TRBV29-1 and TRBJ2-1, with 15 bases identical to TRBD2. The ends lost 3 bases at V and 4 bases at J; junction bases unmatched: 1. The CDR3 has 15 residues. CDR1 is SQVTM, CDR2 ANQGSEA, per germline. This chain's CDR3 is CSVEGTSGGYNEQFF. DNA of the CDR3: TGCAGCGTTGAGGGGACTAGCGGGGGGTACAATGAGCAGTTCTTC.

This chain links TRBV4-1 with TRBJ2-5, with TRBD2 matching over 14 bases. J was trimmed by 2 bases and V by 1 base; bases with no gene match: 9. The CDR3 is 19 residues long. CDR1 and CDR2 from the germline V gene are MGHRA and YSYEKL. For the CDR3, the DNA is TGCGCCAGCAGCCAAGGACTAGCGGGAGGGCCGGGTAGGCAAGAGACCCAGTACTTC. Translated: CASSQGLAGGPGRQETQYF.

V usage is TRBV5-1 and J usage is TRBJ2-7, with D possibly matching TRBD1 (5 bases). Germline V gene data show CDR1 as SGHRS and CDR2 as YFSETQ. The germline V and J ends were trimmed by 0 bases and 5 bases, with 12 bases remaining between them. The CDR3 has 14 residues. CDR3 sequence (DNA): TGCGCCAGCAGCTTGGTCCCAGGGCACCACGAGCAGTACTTC. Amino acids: CASSLVPGHHEQYF.

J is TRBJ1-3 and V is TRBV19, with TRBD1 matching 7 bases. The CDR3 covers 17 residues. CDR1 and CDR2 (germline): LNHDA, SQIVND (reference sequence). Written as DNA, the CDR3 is TGTGAAAAACCCCGCGGACAGGCGGTAGGGTCCGGAAACACCATATATTTT. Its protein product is CEKPRGQAVGSGNTIYF.

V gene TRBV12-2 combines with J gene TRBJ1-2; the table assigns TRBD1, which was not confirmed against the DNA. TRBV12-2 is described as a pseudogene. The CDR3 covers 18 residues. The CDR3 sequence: CASRLVMGQGTLNYGYTF. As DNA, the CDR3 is TGTGCAAGTCGCTTAGTTATGGGACAGGGAACCCTTAACTATGGCTACACCTTC.

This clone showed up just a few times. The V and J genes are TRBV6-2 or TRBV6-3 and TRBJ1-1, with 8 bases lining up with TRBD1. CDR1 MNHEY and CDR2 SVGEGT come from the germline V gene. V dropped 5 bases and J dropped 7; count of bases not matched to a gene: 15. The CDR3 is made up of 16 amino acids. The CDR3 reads CASSRQGSPGRDEAFF. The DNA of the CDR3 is TGTGCCAGCAGTAGACAGGGGTCACCAGGACGAGATGAAGCTTTCTTT.

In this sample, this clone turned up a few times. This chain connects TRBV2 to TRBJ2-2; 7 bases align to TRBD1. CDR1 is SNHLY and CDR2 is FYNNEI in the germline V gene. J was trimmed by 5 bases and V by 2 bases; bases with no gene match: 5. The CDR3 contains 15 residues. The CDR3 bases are TGTGCCAGCAGTGAAAGGGGGCAGGGGACCGGGGAGCTGTTTTTT. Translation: CASSERGQGTGELFF.

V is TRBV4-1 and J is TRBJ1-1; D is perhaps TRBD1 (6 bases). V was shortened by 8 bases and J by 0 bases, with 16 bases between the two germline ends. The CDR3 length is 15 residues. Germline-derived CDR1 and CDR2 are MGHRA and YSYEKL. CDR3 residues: CASGRSGQLNTEAFF. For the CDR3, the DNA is TGCGCCAGCGGGCGGTCGGGACAATTGAACACTGAAGCTTTCTTT.

DNA for the CDR3: TGTGCCAGCAGCCCTTACAGGGGCGGAAACTATGGCTACACCTTC. Its translation is CASSPYRGGNYGYTF. The rearrangement links TRBV14 to TRBJ1-2, with 7 bases identical to TRBD1. After removal of 4 bases from V and 2 bases from J, the junction contained 7 bases not matched to a gene. The germline gives CDR1 SGHDN, CDR2 FVKESK. The CDR3 runs to 15 residues.

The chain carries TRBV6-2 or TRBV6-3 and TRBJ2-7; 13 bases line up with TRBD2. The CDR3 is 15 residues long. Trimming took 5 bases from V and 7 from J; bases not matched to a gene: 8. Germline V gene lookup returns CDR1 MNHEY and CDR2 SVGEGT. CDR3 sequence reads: CASSDGLAGVWEQYF. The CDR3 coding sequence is TGTGCCAGCAGTGACGGACTAGCGGGAGTATGGGAGCAGTACTTC.

As DNA, the CDR3 is TGTGCCAGCAGCTTAGAACAGGGGCGCGAGCAGTACTTC. As protein: CASSLEQGREQYF. The genes are TRBV7-2 and TRBJ2-7; 7 positions agree with TRBD1. The V and J ends lost 1 base and 6 bases, in that order; junction bases with no gene match: 3. Germline V gene lookup returns CDR1 SGHTA and CDR2 FQGNSA. The CDR3 runs 13 residues.

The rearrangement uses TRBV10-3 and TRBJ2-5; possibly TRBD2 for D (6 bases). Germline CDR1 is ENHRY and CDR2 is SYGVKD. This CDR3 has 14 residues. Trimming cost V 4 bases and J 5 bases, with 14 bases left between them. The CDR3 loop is CAISAKEGVETQYF. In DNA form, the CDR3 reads TGTGCCATCAGTGCTAAGGAGGGCGTGGAGACCCAGTACTTC.

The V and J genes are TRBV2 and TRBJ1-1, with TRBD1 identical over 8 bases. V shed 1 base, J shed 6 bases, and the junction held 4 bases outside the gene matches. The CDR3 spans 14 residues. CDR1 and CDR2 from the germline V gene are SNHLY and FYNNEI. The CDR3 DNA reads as TGTGCCAGCAGTGAAGGCAGGGGGCATCCTGAAGCTTTCTTT. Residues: CASSEGRGHPEAFF.

The CDR3: CASSRGKGPDTQYF. For the CDR3, the DNA is TGTGCCAGCAGTAGGGGGAAGGGCCCAGATACGCAGTATTTT. The chain combines TRBV6-5 with TRBJ2-3; D possibly corresponds to TRBD1 (6 bases). The CDR3 contains 14 residues. Per germline, CDR1 MNHEY and CDR2 SVGAGI. V lost 5 bases to trimming and J lost 4 bases, with 13 bases between them.

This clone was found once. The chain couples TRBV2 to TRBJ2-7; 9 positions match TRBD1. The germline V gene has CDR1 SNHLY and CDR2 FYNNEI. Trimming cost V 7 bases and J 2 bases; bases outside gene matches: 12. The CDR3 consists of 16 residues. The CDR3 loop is CASTRNWDRAAYEQYF. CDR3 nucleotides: TGTGCCAGCACCCGAAACTGGGACAGGGCCGCCTACGAGCAGTACTTC.

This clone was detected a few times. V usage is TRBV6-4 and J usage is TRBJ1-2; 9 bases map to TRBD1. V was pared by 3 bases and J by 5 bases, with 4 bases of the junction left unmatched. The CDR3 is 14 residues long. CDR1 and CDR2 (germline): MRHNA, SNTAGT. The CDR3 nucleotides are TGTGCCAGCAGTGAGACAGGGGGTGAGTATGGCTACACCTTC. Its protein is CASSETGGEYGYTF.

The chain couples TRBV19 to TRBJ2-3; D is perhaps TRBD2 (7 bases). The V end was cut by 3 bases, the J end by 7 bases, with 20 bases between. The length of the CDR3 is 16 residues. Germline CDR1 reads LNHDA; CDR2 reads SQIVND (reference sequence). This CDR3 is CASSIGGGAAGHTQYF. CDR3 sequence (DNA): TGTGCCAGTAGTATTGGAGGGGGGGCCGCTGGGCATACGCAGTATTTT.

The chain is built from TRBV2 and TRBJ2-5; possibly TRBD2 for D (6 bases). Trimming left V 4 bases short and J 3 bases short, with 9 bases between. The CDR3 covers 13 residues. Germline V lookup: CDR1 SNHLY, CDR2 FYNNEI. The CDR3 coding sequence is TGTGCCAGCAGTGGCGGGATAGAAGAGACCCAGTACTTC. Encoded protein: CASSGGIEETQYF.

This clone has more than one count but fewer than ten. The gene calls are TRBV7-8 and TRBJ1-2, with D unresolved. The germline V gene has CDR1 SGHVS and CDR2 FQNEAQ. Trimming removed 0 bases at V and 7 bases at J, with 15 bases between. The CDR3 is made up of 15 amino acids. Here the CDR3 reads CASSLAARGGGGYTF. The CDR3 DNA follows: TGTGCCAGCAGCTTAGCGGCGCGGGGAGGCGGTGGCTACACCTTC.

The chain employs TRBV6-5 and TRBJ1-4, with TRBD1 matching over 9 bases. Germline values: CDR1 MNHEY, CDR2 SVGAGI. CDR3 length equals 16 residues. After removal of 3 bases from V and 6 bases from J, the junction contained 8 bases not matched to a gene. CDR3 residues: CASSYSGQGLDEKLFF. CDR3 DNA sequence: TGTGCCAGCAGTTATTCGGGACAGGGATTGGATGAAAAACTGTTTTTT.

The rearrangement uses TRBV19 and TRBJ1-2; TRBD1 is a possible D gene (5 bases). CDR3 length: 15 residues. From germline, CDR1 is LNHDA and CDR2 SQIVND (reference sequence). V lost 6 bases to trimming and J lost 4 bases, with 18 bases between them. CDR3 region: CASSEQASPSYGYTF. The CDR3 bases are TGTGCCAGTAGCGAACAGGCGTCACCCTCCTATGGCTACACCTTC.

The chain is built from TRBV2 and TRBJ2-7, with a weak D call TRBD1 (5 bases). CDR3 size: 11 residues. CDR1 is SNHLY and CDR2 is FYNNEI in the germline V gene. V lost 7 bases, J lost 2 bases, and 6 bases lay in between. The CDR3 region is CASKGAYEQYF. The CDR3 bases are TGTGCCAGCAAAGGGGCCTACGAGCAGTACTTC.

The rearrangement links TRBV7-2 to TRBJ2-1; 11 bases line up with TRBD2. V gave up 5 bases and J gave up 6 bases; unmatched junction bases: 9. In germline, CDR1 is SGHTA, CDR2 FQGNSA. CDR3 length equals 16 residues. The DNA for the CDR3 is TGTGCCAGCAGCGCGATCCCGACTAGCGGGACCAATGAGCAGTTCTTC. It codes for CASSAIPTSGTNEQFF.

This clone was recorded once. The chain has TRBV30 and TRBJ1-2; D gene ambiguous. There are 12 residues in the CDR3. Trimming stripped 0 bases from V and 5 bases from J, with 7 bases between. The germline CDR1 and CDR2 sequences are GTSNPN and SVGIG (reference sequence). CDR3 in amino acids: CAWSVRGYGYTF. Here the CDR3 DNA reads TGTGCCTGGAGTGTACGGGGTTATGGCTACACCTTC.

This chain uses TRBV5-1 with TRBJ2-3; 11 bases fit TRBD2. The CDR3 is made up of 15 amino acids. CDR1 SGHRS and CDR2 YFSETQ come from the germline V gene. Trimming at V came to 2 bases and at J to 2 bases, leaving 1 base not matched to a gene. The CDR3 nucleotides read TGCGCCAGCAGCTTACTAGCGGGGGTCACAGATACGCAGTATTTT. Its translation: CASSLLAGVTDTQYF.

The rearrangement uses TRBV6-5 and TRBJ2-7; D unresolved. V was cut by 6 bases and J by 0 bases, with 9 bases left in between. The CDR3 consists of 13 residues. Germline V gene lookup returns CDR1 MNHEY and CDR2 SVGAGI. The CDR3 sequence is CASSRLSSYEQYF. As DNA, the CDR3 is TGTGCCAGCAGCAGACTGAGCTCCTACGAGCAGTACTTC.

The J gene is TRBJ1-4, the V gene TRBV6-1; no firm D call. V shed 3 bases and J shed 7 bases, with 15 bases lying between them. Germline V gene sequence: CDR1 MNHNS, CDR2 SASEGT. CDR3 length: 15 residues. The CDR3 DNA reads TGTGCCAGCAGTGAGATTAGAACAGAAAGTGAAAAACTGTTTTTT. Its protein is CASSEIRTESEKLFF.

In nucleotides, the CDR3 is TGTGCCAGCAGCAACCCGGGACTAGCGGGAGACGAGCAGTTCTTC. Its translation is CASSNPGLAGDEQFF. The chain combines TRBV7-7 with TRBJ2-1, with 14 bases that match TRBD2. The CDR3 totals 15 residues. Germline V gives CDR1 SSHAT, CDR2 FNYEAQ (reference sequence). V trimming: 5 bases; J trimming: 10 bases; junction bases outside the gene matches: 7.

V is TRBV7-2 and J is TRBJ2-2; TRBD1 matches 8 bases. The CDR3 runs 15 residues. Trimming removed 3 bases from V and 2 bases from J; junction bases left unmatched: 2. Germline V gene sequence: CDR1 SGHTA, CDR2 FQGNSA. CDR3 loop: CASSFGQGNTGELFF. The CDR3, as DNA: TGTGCCAGCAGCTTCGGACAGGGCAACACCGGGGAGCTGTTTTTT. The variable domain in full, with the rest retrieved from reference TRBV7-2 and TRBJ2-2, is GAGVSQSPSNKVTEKGKDVELRCDPISGHTALYWYRQSLGQGLEFLIYFQGNSAPDKSGLPSDRFSAERTGGSVSTLTIQRTQQEDSAVYLCASSFGQGNTGELFFGEGSRLTVL.

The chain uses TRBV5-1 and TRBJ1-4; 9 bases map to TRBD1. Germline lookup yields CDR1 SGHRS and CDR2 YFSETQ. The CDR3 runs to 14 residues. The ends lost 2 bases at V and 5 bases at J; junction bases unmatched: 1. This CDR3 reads CASSFTGGNEKLFF. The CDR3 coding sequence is TGCGCCAGCAGCTTTACAGGGGGCAATGAAAAACTGTTTTTT.